These 32 T cell receptor beta chains originate from one sample sequenced in a study of blood T cell repertoires in COVID-19. TCRdb keeps only in-frame clones here, not all; method: immunoSEQ multiplex PCR. Of about 150,000 clones in the sample, 84% were seen once. Sequencing was carried out using peripheral blood. The receptors shown here come from a human donor in a cohort sampled during active COVID-19.

V and J are TRBV10-2 and TRBJ2-3; 8 bases are a match to TRBD1. This CDR3 is 13 amino acids long. Germline V gene sequence: CDR1 WSHSY, CDR2 SAAADI. V shed 7 bases and J 1 base; nucleotides not matched to a gene: 1. The CDR3 DNA is TGCGCCAGCATGGGACAGGGCACAGATACGCAGTATTTT. Its translation is CASMGQGTDTQYF.

The gene calls are TRBV29-1 and TRBJ2-6; the match to TRBD2 covers 7 bases. The CDR3 consists of 19 residues. Germline CDR1 is SQVTM and CDR2 is ANQGSEA. After removal of 4 bases from V and 0 bases from J, the junction contained 15 bases not matched to a gene. In DNA form, the CDR3 reads TGCAGCGTTGTTCTGCGTGCGGTCAGGGACTACTCTGGGGCCAACGTCCTGACTTTC. Its translation: CSVVLRAVRDYSGANVLTF.

V gene TRBV7-9 combines with J gene TRBJ2-2; D is perhaps TRBD1 (5 bases). The CDR3 sequence is 15 residues long. CDR1 SEHNR and CDR2 FQNEAQ come from the germline V gene (reference sequence). V was trimmed by 2 bases and J by 1 base, leaving 8 bases between them. The CDR3 spells CASSLQGMNTGELFF. The CDR3, as DNA: TGTGCCAGCAGCTTACAGGGAATGAACACCGGGGAGCTGTTTTTT.

V usage is TRBV10-3 and J usage is TRBJ1-1, with 7 bases identical to TRBD1. The CDR3 has 14 amino acids. Germline values: CDR1 ENHRY, CDR2 SYGVKD. The V and J ends lost 4 bases and 8 bases, in that order; junction bases with no gene match: 10. The CDR3 bases are TGTGCCATCAGTGGGTTGTCTGGGACAGCAGAAGCTTTCTTT. It specifies CAISGLSGTAEAFF.

V usage is TRBV5-4 and J usage is TRBJ1-2, with 8 bases fitting TRBD1. The CDR3 has 13 amino acids. Trimming removed 4 bases from V and 5 bases from J; junction bases left unmatched: 4. Germline V gives CDR1 SGHNT, CDR2 YYREEE (reference sequence). The CDR3, as DNA: TGTGCCAGCAGCGAGGGACAGGAATATGGCTACACCTTC. It codes for CASSEGQEYGYTF. The entire variable domain, with the rest obtained from reference TRBV5-4 and TRBJ1-2, is as follows: ETGVTQSPTHLIKTRGQQVTLRCSSQSGHNTVSWYQQALGQGPQFIFQYYREEENGRGNFPPRFSGLQFPNYSSELNVNALELDDSALYLCASSEGQEYGYTFGSGTRLTVV.

The rearrangement joins TRBV30 to TRBJ1-2, with 8 bases that match TRBD1. Per the germline V gene, CDR1 is GTSNPN and CDR2 is SVGIG (reference sequence). The CDR3 runs 16 residues. V lost 0 bases and J lost 1; bases outside the gene matches: 7. The CDR3, as DNA: TGTGCCTGGAGTGTACTTAAAGGACAGGGTAACTATGGCTACACCTTC. It is translated as CAWSVLKGQGNYGYTF. Full variable domain (rest looked up from reference TRBV30 and TRBJ1-2): SQTIHQWPATLVQPVGSPLSLECTVEGTSNPNLYWYRQAAGRGLQLLFYSVGIGQISSEVPQNLSASRPQDRQFILSSKKLLLSDSGFYLCAWSVLKGQGNYGYTFGSGTRLTVV.

V usage is TRBV20-1 and J usage is TRBJ1-1; the match to TRBD1 covers 7 bases. CDR3 length: 11 residues. Germline trimming cut 3 bases from V and 6 bases from J; bases unmatched to any gene: 1. Germline V CDR1 and CDR2: DFQATT, SNEGSKA (reference sequence). The CDR3 protein is CSASQGAEAFF. CDR3 sequence (DNA): TGCAGTGCTAGCCAGGGGGCTGAAGCTTTCTTT.

The rearrangement links TRBV30 to TRBJ2-7; a weak D match, TRBD2 (5 bases). This CDR3 has 12 amino acids. CDR1 GTSNPN and CDR2 SVGIG come from the germline V gene (reference sequence). In DNA, the CDR3 is TGTGCGTCAAAGACGGGGAGCTACGAGCAGTACGTC. Protein product: CASKTGSYEQYV.

The rearrangement links TRBV5-5 to TRBJ2-7, with TRBD1 as a possible D gene (5 bases). The CDR3 is 13 residues long. V dropped 4 bases and J dropped 3 bases, with 11 bases sitting between them. CDR1 is SGHKS, CDR2 YYEKEE, per germline (reference sequence). CDR3 DNA: TGTGCCAGCAGCGCGGACACCTTCTACGAGCAGTACTTC. This codes for CASSADTFYEQYF.

The chain carries TRBV29-1 and TRBJ2-5, with D possibly matching TRBD2 (5 bases). Between the trimmed V and J ends, which lost 1 base and 2 bases, there was a span of 14 bases. Germline CDR1 is SQVTM and CDR2 is ANQGSEA. This CDR3 is 15 amino acids long. In nucleotides, the CDR3 is TGCAGCGTTGAAGGGGCGAGGGCCCGACAAGAGACCCAGTACTTC. Protein: CSVEGARARQETQYF.

The chain employs TRBV5-4 and TRBJ2-5; unclear D gene. The CDR3 sequence is 13 residues long. Per the germline V gene, CDR1 is SGHNT and CDR2 is YYREEE (reference sequence). V dropped 0 bases and J dropped 2 bases, with 5 bases sitting between them. CDR3 DNA: TGTGCCAGCAGCTTGGTTGAGCAAGAGACCCAGTACTTC. Amino acid sequence: CASSLVEQETQYF.

The V and J genes are TRBV7-3 and TRBJ2-3; D call uncertain. The length of the CDR3 is 13 residues. Germline lookup yields CDR1 SGHTA and CDR2 FQGTGA. Trimming left V 1 base short and J 3 bases short, with 5 bases between. In DNA, the CDR3 is TGTGCCAGCAGCTTAATGTTAACAGATACGCAGTATTTT. This translates into CASSLMLTDTQYF.

The rearrangement uses TRBV15 and TRBJ2-1; weak D call: TRBD1 (6 bases). Germline V gene lookup returns CDR1 LNHNV and CDR2 YYDKDF (reference sequence). V was cut by 1 base and J by 8 bases, with 15 bases left in between. The CDR3 contains 15 residues. CDR3 nucleotide sequence: TGTGCCACCAGCAGAGCAGGGGCTAATCTTCATGAGCAGTTCTTC. Its translation: CATSRAGANLHEQFF.

This clone showed up just once. The chain carries TRBV6-5 and TRBJ1-1; 7 positions match TRBD1. The V gene's germline CDR1 is MNHEY and CDR2 SVGAGI. V was clipped by 9 bases and J by 7 bases; unmatched bases: 14. The CDR3 totals 14 residues. Written as DNA, the CDR3 is TGTGCCAGTCGAAGAGGGCGGGACAGACTTGAAGCTTTCTTT. Translation gives CASRRGRDRLEAFF.

This clone was seen only a few times. This chain uses TRBV7-3 with TRBJ2-2, with 12 bases fitting TRBD2. The CDR3 runs 15 residues. Trimming cost V 5 bases and J 5 bases; bases outside gene matches: 3. Germline CDR1 reads SGHTA; CDR2 reads FQGTGA. As DNA, the CDR3 is TGTGCCAGCAGCCGAGGACTAGCGGGGACCGGGGAGCTGTTTTTT. It encodes CASSRGLAGTGELFF.

This chain joins TRBV9 and TRBJ2-5; 10 nucleotides line up with TRBD2. The V gene's germline CDR1 is SGDLS and CDR2 YYNGEE. This CDR3 spans 18 amino acids. Trimming at V came to 0 bases and at J to 1 base, leaving 9 bases not matched to a gene. This chain's CDR3 is CASSVAPSGGLGQETQYF. In DNA form, the CDR3 reads TGTGCCAGCAGCGTAGCCCCTAGCGGGGGTTTGGGCCAAGAGACCCAGTACTTC.

The chain recombines TRBV12-3 or TRBV12-4 with TRBJ2-7; a weak D match, TRBD1 (5 bases). CDR3 length: 13 residues. Trimming cost V 6 bases and J 6 bases, with 15 bases left between them. The CDR3 DNA sequence: TGTGCCAGCAGCCCCCCCGGCAGGGCCGAGCAGTACTTC. Protein product: CASSPPGRAEQYF.

The V and J genes are TRBV10-3 and TRBJ2-2, with D perhaps TRBD1 (6 bases). The V and J ends lost 8 bases and 0 bases respectively, with 13 bases between them. The germline gives CDR1 ENHRY, CDR2 SYGVKD. CDR3 size: 15 residues. The CDR3 sequence is CAIPRTEANTGELFF. For the CDR3, the DNA is TGTGCCATCCCCCGGACAGAAGCGAACACCGGGGAGCTGTTTTTT.

The V gene is TRBV2, the J gene TRBJ2-3; D is perhaps TRBD2 (6 bases). The CDR3 length is 16 residues. Per germline, CDR1 SNHLY and CDR2 FYNNEI. The V end lost 4 bases, the J end lost 2 bases, and 16 bases lay between the germline ends. This CDR3 reads CASSGDSWQTTDTQYF. The CDR3 DNA reads TGTGCCAGCAGTGGGGACTCTTGGCAGACCACAGATACGCAGTATTTT.

V usage is TRBV29-1 and J usage is TRBJ1-4, with 7 bases lining up with TRBD1. The CDR3 totals 17 residues. After removal of 3 bases from V and 3 bases from J, the junction contained 13 bases not matched to a gene. Germline lookup yields CDR1 SQVTM and CDR2 ANQGSEA. The DNA of the CDR3 is TGCAGCGTTGAGGCTCCCTACGGGACAGATCCTAATGAAAAACTGTTTTTT. Protein: CSVEAPYGTDPNEKLFF. Combining the CDR3 with reference TRBV29-1 and TRBJ1-4 gives the whole variable domain SAVISQKPSRDICQRGTSLTIQCQVDSQVTMMFWYRQQPGQSLTLIATANQGSEATYESGFVIDKFPISRPNLTFSTLTVSNMSPEDSSIYLCSVEAPYGTDPNEKLFFGSGTQLSVL.

V is TRBV7-9 and J is TRBJ2-3; weak D call: TRBD1 (5 bases). V lost 1 base and J 2 bases, leaving 13 bases between the germline ends. Germline CDR1 is SEHNR and CDR2 is FQNEAQ (reference sequence). The CDR3 consists of 16 residues. CDR3 residues: CASSLEGFANTDTQYF. The CDR3 DNA reads TGTGCCAGCAGCTTAGAGGGGTTTGCTAACACAGATACGCAGTATTTT. The full variable domain, completed using reference TRBV7-9 and TRBJ2-3, is DTGVSQNPRHKITKRGQNVTFRCDPISEHNRLYWYRQTLGQGPEFLTYFQNEAQLEKSRLLSDRFSAERPKGSFSTLEIQRTEQGDSAMYLCASSLEGFANTDTQYFGPGTRLTVL.

CDR3 sequence (DNA): TGTGCCAGTCAGGGGGGGACTAGCTCCTACGAGCAGTACGTC. It specifies CASQGGTSSYEQYV. The chain links TRBV19 to TRBJ2-7; a possible D gene is TRBD2 (8 bases). CDR3 length: 14 residues. Deletions cut 8 bases from V and 0 bases from J, with 14 bases between. Per germline, CDR1 LNHDA and CDR2 SQIVND (reference sequence).

The chain uses TRBV4-1 and TRBJ2-7; D might be TRBD1 (5 bases). This CDR3 spans 22 amino acids. Trimming removed 1 base at V and 1 base at J, with 32 bases between. Germline CDR1 and CDR2: MGHRA and YSYEKL. The CDR3, as DNA: TGCGCCAGCAGCCAAGGAAGGGGCGGCCCTGGGCAAAGGACACAACCTTCCTACGAGCAGTACGTC. Protein product: CASSQGRGGPGQRTQPSYEQYV.

This chain connects TRBV10-3 to TRBJ2-7; TRBD1 agrees at 9 bases. V shed 7 bases and J 3 bases; nucleotides not matched to a gene: 4. CDR1 is ENHRY, CDR2 SYGVKD, per germline. This CDR3 region has 13 residues. The CDR3 DNA reads TGTGCCATCACCGCGGGACAGGGCTACGAGCAGTACTTC. It specifies CAITAGQGYEQYF.

This chain links TRBV5-6 with TRBJ1-5; possibly TRBD1 for D (6 bases). Germline values: CDR1 SGHDT, CDR2 YYEEEE. The CDR3 totals 14 residues. V was pared by 2 bases and J by 7 bases, with 13 bases between. This CDR3 is CASSFGGGGQPQHF. CDR3 sequence (DNA): TGTGCCAGCAGCTTCGGGGGGGGCGGACAGCCCCAGCATTTT.

The chain joins TRBV28 to TRBJ2-4; D not resolved. Germline V gene sequence: CDR1 MDHEN, CDR2 SYDVKM. The CDR3 extends over 16 amino acids. Trimming stripped 7 bases from V and 0 bases from J, with 16 bases between. The DNA for the CDR3 is TGTGCCAGCAAAGGTTCGATGGGCCCAGCCAAAAACATTCAGTACTTC. Translating it yields CASKGSMGPAKNIQYF.

J is TRBJ1-6 and V is TRBV20-1; D is ambiguous. Germline V CDR1 and CDR2: DFQATT, SNEGSKA (reference sequence). The germline V and J ends were trimmed by 3 bases and 0 bases, with 6 bases remaining between them. CDR3 size: 14 residues. CDR3 amino acids: CSASESSYNSPLHF. The CDR3 DNA sequence: TGCAGTGCTAGTGAGAGCTCCTATAATTCACCCCTCCACTTT.

The chain carries TRBV5-6 and TRBJ2-5, with 10 bases identical to TRBD2. Germline V gene data show CDR1 as SGHDT and CDR2 as YYEEEE. V lost 1 base to trimming and J lost 0 bases; unmatched junction nucleotides: 3. This CDR3 comprises 16 residues. CDR3 residues: CASSLTSGINQETQYF. Written as DNA, the CDR3 is TGTGCCAGCAGCTTGACTAGCGGGATTAACCAAGAGACCCAGTACTTC. The full variable domain, in which reference TRBV5-6 and TRBJ2-5 provide the parts outside the CDR3, is DAGVTQSPTHLIKTRGQQVTLRCSPKSGHDTVSWYQQALGQGPQFIFQYYEEEERQRGNFPDRFSGHQFPNYSSELNVNALLLGDSALYLCASSLTSGINQETQYFGPGTRLLVL.

The chain links TRBV9 to TRBJ2-5; 9 bases match TRBD1. This CDR3 has 15 residues. Germline lookup yields CDR1 SGDLS and CDR2 YYNGEE. J gave up 0 bases and V 5 bases, and 5 bases lay outside the gene matches. The CDR3 sequence: CASRSGTGNQETQYF. The CDR3 DNA reads as TGTGCCAGCAGGTCCGGGACAGGGAACCAAGAGACCCAGTACTTC.

The J gene is TRBJ2-2, the V gene TRBV7-6; TRBD1 might be the D (6 bases). The CDR3 loop spans 15 amino acids. Germline V gene lookup returns CDR1 SGHVS and CDR2 FNYEAQ. V dropped 6 bases and J dropped 0 bases, with 11 bases sitting between them. The CDR3 region is CASRMDRANTGELFF. The CDR3 region has the DNA TGTGCCAGCAGAATGGACAGAGCGAACACCGGGGAGCTGTTTTTT.

This chain joins TRBV24-1 and TRBJ2-1; 8 bases line up with TRBD2. Germline CDR1 is KGHDR and CDR2 is SFDVKD. V lost 4 bases and J lost 10; bases outside the gene matches: 8. CDR3 length: 14 residues. The CDR3 region has the DNA TGTGCCACCAGTGACACCTGGACTAGCCTCGAGCAGTTCTTC. Translating gives CATSDTWTSLEQFF.

The chain uses TRBV2 and TRBJ2-2; TRBD2 matches at 8 bases. V gave up 3 bases and J gave up 3 bases; unmatched junction bases: 3. In germline, CDR1 is SNHLY, CDR2 FYNNEI. This CDR3 spans 15 amino acids. CDR3 nucleotides: TGTGCCAGCAGTGATAGCGGGGACTACACCGGGGAGCTGTTTTTT. Protein sequence: CASSDSGDYTGELFF. The entire variable domain, with the rest obtained from reference TRBV2 and TRBJ2-2, is as follows: EPEVTQTPSHQVTQMGQEVILRCVPISNHLYFYWYRQILGQKVEFLVSFYNNEISEKSEIFDDQFSVERPDGSNFTLKIRSTKLEDSAMYFCASSDSGDYTGELFFGEGSRLTVL.